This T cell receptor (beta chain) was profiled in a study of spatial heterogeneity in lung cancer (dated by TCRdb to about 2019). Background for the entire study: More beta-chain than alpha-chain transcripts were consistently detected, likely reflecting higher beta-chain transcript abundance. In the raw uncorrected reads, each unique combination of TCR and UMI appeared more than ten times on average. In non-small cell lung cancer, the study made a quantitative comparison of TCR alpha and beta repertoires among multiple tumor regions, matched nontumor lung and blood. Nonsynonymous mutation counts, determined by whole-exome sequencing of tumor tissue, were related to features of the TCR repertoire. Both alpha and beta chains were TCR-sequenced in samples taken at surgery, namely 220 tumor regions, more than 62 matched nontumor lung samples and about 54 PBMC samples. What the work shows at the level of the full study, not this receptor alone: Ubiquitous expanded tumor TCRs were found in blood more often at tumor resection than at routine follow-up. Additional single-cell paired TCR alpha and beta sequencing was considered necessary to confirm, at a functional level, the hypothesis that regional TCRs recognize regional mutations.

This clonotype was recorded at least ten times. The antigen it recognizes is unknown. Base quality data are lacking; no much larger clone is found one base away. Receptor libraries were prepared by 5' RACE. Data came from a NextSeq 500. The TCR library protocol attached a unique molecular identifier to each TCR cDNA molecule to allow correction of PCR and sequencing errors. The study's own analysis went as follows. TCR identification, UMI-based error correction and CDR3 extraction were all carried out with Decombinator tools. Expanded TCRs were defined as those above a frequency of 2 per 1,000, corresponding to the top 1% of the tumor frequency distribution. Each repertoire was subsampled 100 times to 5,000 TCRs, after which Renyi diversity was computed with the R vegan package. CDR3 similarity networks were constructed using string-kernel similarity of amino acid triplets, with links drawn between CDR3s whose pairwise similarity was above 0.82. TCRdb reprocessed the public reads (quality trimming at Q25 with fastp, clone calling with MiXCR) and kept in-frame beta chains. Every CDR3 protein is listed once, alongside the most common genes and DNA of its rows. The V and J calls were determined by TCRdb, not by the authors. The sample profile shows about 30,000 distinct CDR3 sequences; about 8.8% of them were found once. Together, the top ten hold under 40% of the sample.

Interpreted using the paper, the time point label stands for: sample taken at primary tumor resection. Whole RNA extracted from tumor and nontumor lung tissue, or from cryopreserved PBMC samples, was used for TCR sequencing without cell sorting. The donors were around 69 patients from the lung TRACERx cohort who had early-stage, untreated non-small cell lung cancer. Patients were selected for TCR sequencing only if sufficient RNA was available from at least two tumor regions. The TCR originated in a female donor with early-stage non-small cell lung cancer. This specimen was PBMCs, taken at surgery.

DNA sequence: TGTGCCAGCAGCCGGGAGTCTGGGGCCAACGTCCTGACTTTC. Translated, this is CASSRESGANVLTF. Recombination linked TRBV5-5 to TRBJ2-6; TRBD2 might be the D gene, on 6 matching bases. From the germline V gene (reference sequence), CDR1 is SGHKS and CDR2 is YYEKEE. V loses 4 bases of germline sequence and J loses 1 base, and the interval between the two ends is 6 bases. From the cysteine up to the phenylalanine, the CDR3 has a length of 14 residues. CDR3 DNA is the only sequence kept; it has 42 bases, read in frame from the first base.